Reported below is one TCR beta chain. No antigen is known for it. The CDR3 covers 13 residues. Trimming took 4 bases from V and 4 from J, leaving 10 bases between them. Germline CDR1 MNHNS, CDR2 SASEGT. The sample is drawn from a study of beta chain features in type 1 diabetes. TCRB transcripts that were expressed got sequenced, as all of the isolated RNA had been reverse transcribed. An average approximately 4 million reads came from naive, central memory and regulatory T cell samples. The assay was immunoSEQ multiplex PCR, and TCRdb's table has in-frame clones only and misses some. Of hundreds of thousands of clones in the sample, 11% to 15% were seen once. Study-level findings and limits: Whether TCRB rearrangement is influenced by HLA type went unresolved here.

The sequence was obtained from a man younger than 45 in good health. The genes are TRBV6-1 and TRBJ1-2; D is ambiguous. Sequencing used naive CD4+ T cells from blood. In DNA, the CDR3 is TGTGCCAGCAGTGCACGACCCAGCTATGGCTACACCTTC. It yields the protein CASSARPSYGYTF.